The present entry profiles one T cell receptor (beta chain) with its context. Its antigen is not known. The junction does not match germline at one end; this may be a read error. The CDR3 has 15 amino acids. CDR1 is DFQATT, CDR2 SNEGSKA, per germline (reference sequence). The data stem from a study of blood T cells in healthy people across ages. Together with a sample-barcoded 5' primer, a J-beta primer mix was included in a second PCR lasting about 7 to 12 cycles. TCRdb ran MiXCR on the 5' RACE reads and lists one entry per CDR3 protein. The sample has over a million distinct CDR3 sequences; around 45% are singletons. Donors gave 8.5 to 10 milliliters of peripheral blood apiece. Each sample yielded at least 6 million isolated PBMCs. Study-wide points: Researchers deemed the diversity estimates from one million T cells underestimates.

The chain links TRBV20-1 to TRBJ2-7, with D perhaps TRBD2 (6 bases). The TCR sequence derives from a woman aged 55 to 70 in good health. Input material: blood. CDR3 residues: CNARDSGVAPYEQYF. CDR3 in DNA: TGCAATGCTAGAGATTCGGGAGTCGCCCCCTACGAGCAGTACTTC.